This T cell receptor beta chain was sequenced in a study of T cells expressing NK-cell markers. Turning to the study itself: The TCR beta repertoires were obtained from sorted CD3+CD56+NKG2C+, CD3+CD56+NKG2C- and CD3+CD56-NKG2C+ T cells.

The CDR3 consists of 15 residues. Germline V lookup: CDR1 SNHLY, CDR2 FYNNEI. As concerns this clonotype: Antigen unknown.

TCRdb reprocessed the 5' RACE reads and stores each CDR3 protein as one record, lacking DNA. Its listing shows 350,000 to 400,000 distinct CDR3 sequences. General observations from the study: For four donors, these clonotypes were likewise the leading ones in the CD3+CD56-NKG2C+ fraction.

The chain links TRBV2 to TRBJ2-1. The material sequenced was blood T cells: a sorted CD56 or NKG2C T cell subset, CD4+ or CD8+ T cells, or bulk PBMC T cells (not recorded which). This clonotype was obtained from a woman in her forties or fifties in good health. CDR3 region: CASSEAPTGSNEQFF.